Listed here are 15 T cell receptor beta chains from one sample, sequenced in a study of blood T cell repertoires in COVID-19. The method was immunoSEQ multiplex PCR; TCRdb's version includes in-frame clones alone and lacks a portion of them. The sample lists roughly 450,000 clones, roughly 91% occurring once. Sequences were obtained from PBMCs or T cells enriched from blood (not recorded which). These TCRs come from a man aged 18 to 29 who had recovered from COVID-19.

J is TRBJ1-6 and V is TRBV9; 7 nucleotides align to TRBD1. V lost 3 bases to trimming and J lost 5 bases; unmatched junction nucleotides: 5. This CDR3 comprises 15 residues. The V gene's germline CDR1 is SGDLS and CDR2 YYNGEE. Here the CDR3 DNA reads TGTGCCAGCAGCGCACCGGGACAGAATAATTCACCCCTCCACTTT. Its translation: CASSAPGQNNSPLHF. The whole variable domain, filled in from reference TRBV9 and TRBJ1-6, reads DSGVTQTPKHLITATGQRVTLRCSPRSGDLSVYWYQQSLDQGLQFLIQYYNGEERAKGNILERFSAQQFPDLHSELNLSSLELGDSALYFCASSAPGQNNSPLHFGNGTRLTVT.

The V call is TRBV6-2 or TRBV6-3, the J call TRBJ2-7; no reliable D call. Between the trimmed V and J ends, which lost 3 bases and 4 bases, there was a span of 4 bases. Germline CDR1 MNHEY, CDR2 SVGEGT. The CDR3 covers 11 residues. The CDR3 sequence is CASSYIYEQYF. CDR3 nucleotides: TGTGCCAGCAGTTATATATACGAGCAGTACTTC.

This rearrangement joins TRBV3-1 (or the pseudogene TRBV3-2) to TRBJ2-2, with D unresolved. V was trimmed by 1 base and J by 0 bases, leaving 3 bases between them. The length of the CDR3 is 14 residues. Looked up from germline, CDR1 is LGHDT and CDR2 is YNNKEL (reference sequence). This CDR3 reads CASSQVTNTGELFF. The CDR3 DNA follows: TGTGCCAGCAGCCAAGTTACGAACACCGGGGAGCTGTTTTTT.

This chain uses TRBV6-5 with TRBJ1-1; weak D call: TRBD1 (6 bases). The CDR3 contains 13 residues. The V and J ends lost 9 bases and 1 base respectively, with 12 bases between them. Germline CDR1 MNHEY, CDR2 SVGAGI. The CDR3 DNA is TGTGCCAGTAGCTGGGGACAGAACACTGAAGCTTTCTTT. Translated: CASSWGQNTEAFF.

The CDR3 DNA follows: TGTGCCAGCAGCGCCACCGGGACACCTGGTTCATACCTCCACTTT. This translates into CASSATGTPGSYLHF. The chain carries TRBV7-3 and TRBJ1-6; maybe TRBD1 (6 bases). This CDR3 is built from 15 residues. The germline V and J ends were trimmed by 5 bases and 15 bases, with 23 bases remaining between them. Germline CDR1 and CDR2: SGHTA and FQGTGA.

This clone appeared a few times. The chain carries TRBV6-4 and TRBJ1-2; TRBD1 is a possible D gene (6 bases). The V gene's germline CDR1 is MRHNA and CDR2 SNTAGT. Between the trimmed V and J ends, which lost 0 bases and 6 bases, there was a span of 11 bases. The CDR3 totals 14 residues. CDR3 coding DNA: TGTGCCAGCAGTGACTCGAAAAGGGGGAATGGCTACACCTTC. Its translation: CASSDSKRGNGYTF.

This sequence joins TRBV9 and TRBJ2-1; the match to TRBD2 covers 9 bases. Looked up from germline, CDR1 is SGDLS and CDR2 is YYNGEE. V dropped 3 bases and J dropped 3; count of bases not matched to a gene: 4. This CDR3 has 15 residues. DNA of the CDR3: TGTGCCAGCAGCGCCCTAGCGGGGATCTACAATGAGCAGTTCTTC. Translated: CASSALAGIYNEQFF. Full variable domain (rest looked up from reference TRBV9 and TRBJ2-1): DSGVTQTPKHLITATGQRVTLRCSPRSGDLSVYWYQQSLDQGLQFLIQYYNGEERAKGNILERFSAQQFPDLHSELNLSSLELGDSALYFCASSALAGIYNEQFFGPGTRLTVL.

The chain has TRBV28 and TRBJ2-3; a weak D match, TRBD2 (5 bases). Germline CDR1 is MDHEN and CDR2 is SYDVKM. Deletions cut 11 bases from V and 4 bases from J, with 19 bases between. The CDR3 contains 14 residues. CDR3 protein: CAPAGGERADTQYF. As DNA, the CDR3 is TGTGCCCCGGCTGGTGGGGAGAGGGCAGATACGCAGTATTTT.

CDR3 amino acids: CASSSRQGGQPQHF. The DNA for the CDR3 is TGTGCCAGCAGCTCAAGACAGGGGGGTCAGCCCCAGCATTTT. The rearrangement uses TRBV9 and TRBJ1-5, with 9 positions matching TRBD1. V lost 4 bases, J lost 6 bases, and 5 bases stayed unmatched. Germline assignment: CDR1 SGDLS and CDR2 YYNGEE. The CDR3 loop spans 14 amino acids.

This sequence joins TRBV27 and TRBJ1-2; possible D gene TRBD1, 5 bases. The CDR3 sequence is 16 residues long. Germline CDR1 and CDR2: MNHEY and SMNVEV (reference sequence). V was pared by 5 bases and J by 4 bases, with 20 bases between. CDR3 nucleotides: TGTGCCAGCAGTCTTACCCTGGGGCTTGGTTTCTATGGCTACACCTTC. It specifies CASSLTLGLGFYGYTF.

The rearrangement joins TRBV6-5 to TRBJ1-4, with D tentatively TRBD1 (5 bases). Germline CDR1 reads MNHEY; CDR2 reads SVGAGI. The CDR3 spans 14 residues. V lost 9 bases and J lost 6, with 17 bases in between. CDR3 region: CARQNRGWDEKLFF. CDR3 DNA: TGTGCCAGACAAAACCGGGGGTGGGATGAAAAACTGTTTTTT.

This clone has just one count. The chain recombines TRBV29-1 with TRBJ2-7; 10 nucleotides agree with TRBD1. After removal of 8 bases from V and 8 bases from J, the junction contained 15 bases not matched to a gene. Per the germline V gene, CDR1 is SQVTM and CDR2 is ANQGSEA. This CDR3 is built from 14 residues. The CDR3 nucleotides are TGCAGCCCCGTATCGAGGGACAGGGGTTTACAGCAGTACTTC. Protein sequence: CSPVSRDRGLQQYF.

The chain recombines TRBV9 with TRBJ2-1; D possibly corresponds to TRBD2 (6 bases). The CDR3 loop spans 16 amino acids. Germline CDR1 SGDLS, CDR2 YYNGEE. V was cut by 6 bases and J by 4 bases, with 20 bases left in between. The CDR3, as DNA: TGTGCCAGCATTAATGAGCGGGCCCAGGTATACAATGAGCAGTTCTTC. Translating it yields CASINERAQVYNEQFF.

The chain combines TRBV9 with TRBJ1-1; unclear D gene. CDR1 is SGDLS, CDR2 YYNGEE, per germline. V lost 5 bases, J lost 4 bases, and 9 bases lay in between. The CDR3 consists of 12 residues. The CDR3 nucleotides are TGTGCCAGCAGTCCACAGCTCACTGAAGCTTTCTTT. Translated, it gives CASSPQLTEAFF.

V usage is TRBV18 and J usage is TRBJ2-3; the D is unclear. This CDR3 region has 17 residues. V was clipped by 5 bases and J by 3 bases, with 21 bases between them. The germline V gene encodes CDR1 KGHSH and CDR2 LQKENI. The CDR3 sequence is CASSATQRLDRTDTQYF. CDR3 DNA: TGTGCCAGCTCAGCCACCCAGCGACTGGATCGAACAGATACGCAGTATTTT. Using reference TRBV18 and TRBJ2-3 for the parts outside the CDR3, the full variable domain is NAGVMQNPRHLVRRRGQEARLRCSPMKGHSHVYWYRQLPEEGLKFMVYLQKENIIDESGMPKERFSAEFPKEGPSILRIQQVVRGDSAAYFCASSATQRLDRTDTQYFGPGTRLTVL.